This TCR beta chain was documented in a study of T-cell reconstitution after alpha-beta-depleted transplantation in children. Broader study findings: One year after transplant, T-cell counts and diversity came mostly from newly produced T cells. From surviving recipient T cells and thymic progenitors came the high day-60 TCRbeta diversity observed in some patients.

The CDR3 totals 15 residues. The V gene's germline CDR1 is SGHVS and CDR2 FNYEAQ. Concerning this clonotype itself: No antigen is known for it. A read error may be the cause here, since a much bigger clone is one base away.

The TCRbeta library was prepared with unique molecular identifiers. TCRdb recomputed calls from the PCR reads with MiXCR, one row per CDR3 protein. The table shows 55,000 to 70,000 distinct CDR3 sequences, with about 11% occurring only once. This receptor was taken from a boy between 10 and 17 years old with acute myeloid leukemia, due to receive a stem cell transplant. Here the sequenced sample was PBMCs, taken before TCRalphabeta/CD19-depleted stem cell transplant. The V and J genes are TRBV7-6 and TRBJ1-1; 9 bases agree with TRBD1. CDR3 in amino acids: CARSLGTGLSTEAFF. CDR3 coding DNA: TGTGCCCGCAGCTTAGGGACAGGGTTGAGCACTGAAGCTTTCTTT.